Here is one T cell receptor beta chain with its context. The protocol was immunoSEQ multiplex PCR, while the TCRdb copy is restricted to in-frame clones and leaves out a portion. The table records about 60,000 clones, about 70% of them present only once. This sample stems from a study of blood T cell repertoires in COVID-19. This CDR3 is 15 amino acids long. Trimming took off 3 bases at V and 2 bases at J, with 11 bases between the two ends. From germline, CDR1 is SGDLS and CDR2 YYNGEE. The sequenced sample was peripheral blood. The clonotype comes from a woman of 80 years or more with acute or convalescent COVID-19. This rearrangement joins TRBV9 to TRBJ2-2, with a possible D match to TRBD2 (5 bases). The CDR3: CASSARRLNTGELFF. The CDR3 coding sequence is TGTGCCAGCAGCGCAAGGAGGCTCAACACCGGGGAGCTGTTTTTT.